This T cell receptor (beta chain) was captured in a study of type 1 regulatory T cells. Regarding the study as a whole: Type 1 regulatory T cells had a more restricted TCR repertoire than non-type 1 regulatory T cells.

TCRdb reprocessed the reads with MiXCR, giving one entry per CDR3 protein. The table includes 60,000 to 70,000 distinct CDR3 sequences, roughly 50% detected once. This clonotype has a handful of counts. Its target is not known. This CDR3 region has 14 residues. V was clipped by 4 bases and J by 4 bases, with 11 bases between them. Germline CDR1 and CDR2: MNHEY and SVGEGT. This chain connects TRBV6-2 or TRBV6-3 to TRBJ2-1, with a possible D match to TRBD2 (5 bases). The sequence came from a human donor in good health. Sequences were obtained from cultured non-Tr1 T cells, either the whole culture or a sorted T cell fraction (not recorded which). The CDR3 protein is CASSLSGSYNEQFF. The CDR3 DNA reads TGTGCCAGCAGTTTATCGGGGAGTTACAATGAGCAGTTCTTC.